The rows below give T cell receptor beta chains drawn from one sample of a study of control samples from healthy donors and cancer patients. Clones were sequenced by immunoSEQ multiplex PCR, and TCRdb holds only the in-frame ones, with some missing. The repertoire holds some 100,000 clones, roughly 89% seen once, with less than 8.5% in the top ten. Sequencing was carried out using blood. All receptors derive from a man between 25 and 39 years old in good health. CDR3s include the opening cysteine and the closing phenylalanine or tryptophan. The D gene is left open where the match is weak. Size values are once, few and many counts, or a class for expanded clones, and some rows have none.

d_call | cdr3_length | j_call | v_call | clone_size | cdr3_aa | cdr3_nt
- | 13 | TRBJ2-3 | TRBV7-3 | - | CASSLSTGNTQYF | TGTGCCAGCAGCTTAAGTACAGGGAATACGCAGTATTTT
- | 15 | TRBJ2-1 | TRBV27 | - | CASSFSWAEYNEQFF | TGTGCCAGCAGTTTTTCGTGGGCAGAGTACAATGAGCAGTTCTTC
- | 11 | TRBJ2-5 | TRBV5-1 | once | CASSLVETQYF | TGCGCCAGCAGCTTGGTAGAGACCCAGTACTTC
TRBD1 | 15 | TRBJ1-6 | TRBV30 | - | CAWETGGNYNSPLHF | TGTGCCTGGGAGACAGGGGGCAACTATAATTCACCCCTCCACTTT
TRBD1 | 13 | TRBJ1-5 | TRBV2 | few | CASRTGERQPQHF | TGTGCCAGCAGGACAGGGGAGCGTCAGCCCCAGCATTTT
- | 13 | TRBJ1-1 | TRBV5-5 | - | CASSLGFGGEAFF | TGTGCCAGCAGCTTGGGCTTCGGCGGAGAAGCTTTCTTT
TRBD1 | 12 | TRBJ2-7 | TRBV29-1 | - | CSVATGVGEQYF | TGCAGCGTCGCTACAGGGGTGGGCGAGCAGTACTTC
TRBD1 | 12 | TRBJ1-2 | TRBV6-5 | - | CASTGTVGGYTF | TGTGCCAGCACCGGGACAGTTGGCGGCTACACCTTC
- | 14 | TRBJ2-7 | TRBV4-3 | - | CASSRQGSTYEQYF | TGCGCCAGCAGCCGGCAGGGCAGCACCTACGAGCAGTACTTC
TRBD1 | 15 | TRBJ2-2 | TRBV7-2 | once | CASTSQGAPSGELFF | TGTGCCAGCACCTCCCAGGGGGCGCCGTCCGGGGAGCTGTTTTTT